The 24 T cell receptor beta chains listed next were all sequenced from one sample in a study of T cell responses to AZD1222 COVID-19 vaccine. Assay used: immunoSEQ multiplex PCR; TCRdb lists only in-frame clones, some missing. Of 120,000 or so clones in the sample, 70% to 90% are singletons; the top ten hold 7.7%. Material: peripheral blood, obtained on day 0 of AZD1222 vaccination. The receptors were sampled from an adult in good health.

The chain links TRBV18 to TRBJ2-5, with 8 positions matching TRBD1. Germline CDR1 is KGHSH and CDR2 is LQKENI. Trimming at V came to 3 bases and at J to 3 bases, leaving 3 bases not matched to a gene. This CDR3 is 14 amino acids long. The CDR3 DNA reads as TGTGCCAGCTCACCCTTGACAGGGGAAGAGACCCAGTACTTC. Protein sequence: CASSPLTGEETQYF.

The chain joins TRBV5-4 to TRBJ1-6; D gene ambiguous. Germline V gives CDR1 SGHNT, CDR2 YYREEE (reference sequence). V was shortened by 1 base and J by 6 bases, with 8 bases between the two germline ends. This CDR3 spans 14 amino acids. CDR3 amino acids: CASSLQSVNSPLHF. The CDR3 bases are TGTGCCAGCAGCTTGCAGTCTGTTAATTCACCCCTCCACTTT.

The rearrangement joins TRBV12-3 or TRBV12-4 to TRBJ2-5, with D possibly being TRBD2 (7 bases). This CDR3 spans 13 amino acids. The V gene lost 7 bases and the J gene lost 2 bases, with 11 bases spanning the gap. As DNA, the CDR3 is TGTGCCAGCACGGGGGGCCCTCAAGAGACCCAGTACTTC. It translates to CASTGGPQETQYF.

V is TRBV23-1 and J is TRBJ2-1, with D maybe TRBD2 (5 bases). TRBV23-1 is annotated as an ORF whose role is uncertain. The CDR3 contains 14 residues. The DNA for the CDR3 is TGCGCGGGAGAAGACGGCCACGTCCCCAATGAGCAGTTCTTC. Translating it yields CAGEDGHVPNEQFF.

A single count supports this clone. The chain has TRBV11-2 and TRBJ2-1, with D unresolved. Germline values: CDR1 SGHAT, CDR2 FQNNGV. V lost 1 base to trimming and J lost 10 bases, with 11 bases between them. The CDR3 contains 13 residues. CDR3 sequence (DNA): TGTGCCAGCAGCTTAGGTAAATCAGAAGAGCAGTTCTTC. Its translation is CASSLGKSEEQFF.

V and J are TRBV6-2 or TRBV6-3 and TRBJ1-1; a possible D gene is TRBD1 (6 bases). V gave up 5 bases and J gave up 4 bases, with 14 bases separating them. The length of the CDR3 is 14 residues. Germline V lookup: CDR1 MNHEY, CDR2 SVGEGT. The CDR3 spells CASSKNRVRTEAFF. CDR3 coding DNA: TGTGCCAGCAGTAAAAACAGGGTTCGCACTGAAGCTTTCTTT.

J is TRBJ2-7 and V is TRBV18; the D call may be TRBD1 or TRBD2 (6 bases each). With 6 bases removed from V and 4 bases from J, the gap between germline ends came to 31 bases. This CDR3 region has 19 residues. Germline lookup yields CDR1 KGHSH and CDR2 LQKENI. CDR3 DNA: TGTGCCAGCTCGCGCTCAGGCCCCGGGGGCGGCCGGGAAAAATACGAGCAGTACTTC. Its protein product is CASSRSGPGGGREKYEQYF.

In nucleotides, the CDR3 is TGTGCCAGCAGCTTAGACAGGGAAGAGACCCAGTACTTC. It translates to CASSLDREETQYF. V gene TRBV11-1 combines with J gene TRBJ2-5; maybe TRBD1 (6 bases). Germline loops: CDR1 SGHAT, CDR2 FQDESV (reference sequence). V was cut by 1 base and J by 3 bases, with 6 bases left in between. The CDR3 runs 13 residues.

The J gene is TRBJ1-2, the V gene TRBV9, with 7 bases fitting TRBD1. Germline V gene lookup returns CDR1 SGDLS and CDR2 YYNGEE. After removal of 7 bases from V and 7 bases from J, the junction contained 10 bases not matched to a gene. CDR3 length: 13 amino acids. CDR3 sequence (DNA): TGTGCCAGCTCAGGAAGGGGGCGGCGTGGCTACACCTTC. Its translation is CASSGRGRRGYTF.

This CDR3 is CASSQDETSELFF. The CDR3 DNA reads as TGCGCCAGCAGCCAAGATGAGACTAGCGAGCTGTTTTTT. The rearrangement joins TRBV4-3 to TRBJ2-2, with TRBD2 matching over 7 bases. CDR1 LGHNA and CDR2 YSLEER come from the germline V gene. With 0 bases clipped from V and 11 bases from J, the junction kept 3 bases outside the gene matches. This CDR3 spans 13 amino acids.

This clone was detected only a few times. The rearrangement links TRBV11-3 to TRBJ2-1, with 13 bases aligning to TRBD2. Looked up from germline, CDR1 is SGHNT and CDR2 is YENEEA. This CDR3 spans 15 amino acids. V lost 3 bases, J lost 7 bases, and 3 bases stayed unmatched. This chain's CDR3 is CASSLGTSGTNEQFF. The CDR3 coding sequence is TGTGCCAGCAGCTTGGGGACTAGCGGGACGAATGAGCAGTTCTTC.

This clone was counted between two and nine times. V gene TRBV4-3 combines with J gene TRBJ2-5, with D possibly being TRBD2 (6 bases). The CDR3 consists of 15 residues. The V and J ends lost 1 base and 5 bases respectively, with 14 bases between them. The germline V gene has CDR1 LGHNA and CDR2 YSLEER. The CDR3 DNA reads TGCGCCAGCAGCCAAGGGTGGGGGAGCGGGGAGACCCAGTACTTC. Its translation is CASSQGWGSGETQYF.

This clone was recorded only once. This chain uses TRBV12-3 or TRBV12-4 with TRBJ2-7; TRBD1 is a possible D gene (5 bases). The CDR3 contains 13 residues. V was clipped by 3 bases and J by 6 bases, with 12 bases between them. The CDR3 nucleotides read TGTGCCAGCAGTTTTGATAGGGGTAGCGAGCAGTACTTC. Its translation: CASSFDRGSEQYF.

The rearrangement links TRBV6-6 to TRBJ1-6; no clear D gene. Trimming stripped 3 bases from V and 7 bases from J, with 16 bases between. Germline loops: CDR1 MNHNY, CDR2 SVGAGI (reference sequence). The CDR3 has 16 amino acids. CDR3 loop: CASSYAVALTNSPLHF. In DNA, the CDR3 is TGTGCCAGCAGTTATGCCGTGGCGCTCACCAATTCACCCCTCCACTTT.

The J gene is TRBJ2-2, the V gene TRBV7-9, with unresolved D. There are 15 residues in the CDR3. With 6 bases removed from V and 1 base from J, the gap between germline ends came to 12 bases. Germline values: CDR1 SEHNR, CDR2 FQNEAQ (reference sequence). The CDR3 nucleotides are TGTGCCAGCAGGTACGGCCAACAGAACACCGGGGAGCTGTTTTTT. This gives the protein CASRYGQQNTGELFF.

V gene TRBV27 combines with J gene TRBJ2-1; TRBD2 agrees at 8 bases. The V segment lost 4 bases and the J segment 0 bases; nucleotides outside the gene matches: 14. Germline-derived CDR1 and CDR2 are MNHEY and SMNVEV (reference sequence). CDR3 length: 19 amino acids. In DNA, the CDR3 is TGTGCCAGCAGTTCCCTTCGGGGTAGCGGGGTTAGCTCCTACAATGAGCAGTTCTTC. Its translation is CASSSLRGSGVSSYNEQFF.

The chain recombines TRBV4-2 with TRBJ2-5; the match to TRBD1 covers 7 bases. Losses at the gene ends were 1 base for V and 2 bases for J; bases not matched to a gene: 7. This CDR3 has 16 amino acids. The germline V gene encodes CDR1 LGHNA and CDR2 YNFKEQ. The CDR3, as DNA: TGTGCCAGCAGCCAAGTGACAGGGAAGGGGCAAGAGACCCAGTACTTC. Residues: CASSQVTGKGQETQYF.

The genes are TRBV10-1 and TRBJ2-3; 7 bases are shared with TRBD2. The CDR3 consists of 15 residues. Germline-derived CDR1 and CDR2 are WNHNN and SYGVQD (reference sequence). Losses at the gene ends were 2 bases for V and 6 bases for J; bases not matched to a gene: 8. The CDR3 spells CASSEEGGPRDTQYF. DNA of the CDR3: TGCGCCAGCAGTGAGGAGGGAGGGCCTCGGGATACGCAGTATTTT.

The chain uses TRBV27 and TRBJ1-2; D perhaps matches TRBD1 (5 bases). Germline V gene lookup returns CDR1 MNHEY and CDR2 SMNVEV (reference sequence). Trimming left V 2 bases short and J 8 bases short, with 24 bases between. The CDR3 sequence is 17 residues long. This chain's CDR3 is CASSLKIRVKSSEGYTF. CDR3 nucleotide sequence: TGTGCCAGCAGTTTAAAGATCAGGGTGAAGTCTTCCGAGGGCTACACCTTC.

The chain links TRBV7-2 to TRBJ2-7, with D maybe TRBD1 (5 bases). Trimming cost V 4 bases and J 0 bases, with 13 bases left between them. The CDR3 runs 15 residues. The germline V gene encodes CDR1 SGHTA and CDR2 FQGNSA. CDR3 region: CASSSRQGGSYEQYF. The CDR3 nucleotides are TGTGCCAGCAGCTCTCGGCAGGGTGGCTCCTACGAGCAGTACTTC.

In DNA form, the CDR3 reads TGTGCCAGCAGTTTCGGCGGAGGGAACTCTCTTCAGCCCCAGCATTTT. It specifies CASSFGGGNSLQPQHF. The chain employs TRBV27 and TRBJ1-5; D remains unclear. Germline-derived CDR1 and CDR2 are MNHEY and SMNVEV (reference sequence). This CDR3 is built from 16 residues. The V end lost 3 bases, the J end lost 6 bases, and 18 bases lay between the germline ends.

V is TRBV28 and J is TRBJ1-1; weak D call: TRBD1 (6 bases). Trimming took off 7 bases at V and 5 bases at J, with 11 bases between the two ends. CDR1 is MDHEN, CDR2 SYDVKM, per germline. The CDR3 contains 12 residues. The CDR3 spells CASTKGGTEAFF. CDR3 nucleotide sequence: TGTGCCAGCACCAAAGGGGGGACTGAAGCTTTCTTT.

The V gene is TRBV6-5, the J gene TRBJ2-2; 8 bases line up with TRBD2. Trimming took 2 bases from V and 0 from J; bases not matched to a gene: 2. This CDR3 is 16 amino acids long. Germline values: CDR1 MNHEY, CDR2 SVGAGI. CDR3 residues: CASSYVRGANTGELFF. CDR3 coding DNA: TGTGCCAGCAGTTACGTGCGGGGGGCGAACACCGGGGAGCTGTTTTTT.

This clone was seen only a few times. This chain joins TRBV19 and TRBJ2-4; weak D call: TRBD1 (6 bases). The germline V gene has CDR1 LNHDA and CDR2 SQIVND (reference sequence). The ends were cut back, 3 bases at V and 2 bases at J, with 11 bases in the middle. The CDR3 is 15 residues long. The CDR3 here is CASSILQGTKNIQYF. The CDR3 DNA reads as TGTGCCAGTAGTATCCTACAGGGTACCAAAAACATTCAGTACTTC. Based on the CDR3 plus reference TRBV19 and TRBJ2-4, the full variable domain is DGGITQSPKYLFRKEGQNVTLSCEQNLNHDAMYWYRQDPGQGLRLIYYSQIVNDFQKGDIAEGYSVSREKKESFPLTVTSAQKNPTAFYLCASSILQGTKNIQYFGAGTRLSVL.